Listed below are T cell receptor beta chains from one sample, sequenced in a study. TCRdb recomputed calls from the 5' RACE reads with MiXCR, one row per CDR3 protein. The repertoire holds 50,000 to 70,000 distinct CDR3 sequences, with around 21% as singletons. Source material: tumor-infiltrating Tregs sorted from the breast tumor. These receptors originate from a female donor with breast cancer. CDR3s include the opening cysteine and the closing phenylalanine or tryptophan. A D gene is named only where the DNA matches it firmly. Rows may omit the clone size; those that give it use once, few, many or a size class.

d_call,j_call,v_call,clone_size,cdr3_aa,cdr3_nt
TRBD1,TRBJ1-1,TRBV2,few,CASRDRTEAFF,TGTGCCAGCAGGGACAGGACTGAAGCTTTCTTT
-,TRBJ1-3,TRBV7-8,few,CASSLYSGLGNTIYF,TGTGCCAGCAGCCTCTACTCAGGGCTGGGAAACACCATATATTTT
TRBD1,TRBJ1-1,TRBV7-3,few,CASSVQGMNTEAFF,TGTGCCAGCAGCGTACAGGGGATGAACACTGAAGCTTTCTTT
-,TRBJ2-7,TRBV7-2,-,CASSRTPFYEQYF,TGTGCCAGCAGCCGCACTCCCTTCTACGAGCAGTACTTC
-,TRBJ1-6,TRBV15,-,CATSRDGGGDSPLHF,TGTGCCACCAGCAGAGATGGGGGGGGGGATTCACCCCTCCACTTT
TRBD1,TRBJ1-1,TRBV11-2,few,CASSRTRTGQGTEAFF,TGTGCCAGCAGCCGAACCCGCACCGGACAGGGGACTGAAGCTTTCTTT
-,TRBJ2-1,TRBV29-1,-,CSVSRGYHNEQFF,TGCAGCGTTAGTCGGGGGTATCACAATGAGCAGTTCTTC
-,TRBJ2-3,TRBV7-2,few,CASSSSGSTDTQYF,TGTGCCAGCAGCTCTTCAGGGAGCACAGATACGCAGTATTTT
-,TRBJ2-7,TRBV5-1,many,CASSLGLAGPYEQYF,TGCGCCAGCAGCTTGGGGCTCGCAGGACCCTACGAGCAGTACTTC
-,TRBJ2-7,TRBV4-1,-,CASRQEGGYEQYF,TGCGCCAGCAGACAAGAGGGAGGATACGAGCAGTACTTC
TRBD1,TRBJ2-6,TRBV6-1,-,CASSVRTGRSGANVLTF,TGTGCCAGCAGTGTCAGGACAGGGCGGTCTGGGGCCAACGTCCTGACTTTC
-,TRBJ1-1,TRBV10-1,few,CASLRGHTDTEAFF,TGCGCCAGCCTTAGGGGCCATACGGACACTGAAGCTTTCTTT
-,TRBJ1-2,TRBV7-2,many,CASSPLGGSRYTF,TGTGCCAGCAGCCCTCTGGGGGGGTCGCGCTACACCTTC
-,TRBJ2-3,TRBV4-3,many,CASSRRSTDTQYF,TGCGCCAGCAGCCGACGGTCTACAGATACGCAGTATTTT
-,TRBJ1-6,TRBV4-3,few,CASSQEWQLNSPLHF,TGCGCCAGCAGCCAAGAGTGGCAGCTAAATTCACCCCTCCACTTT
-,TRBJ1-1,TRBV5-1,-,CASSLKRGETEAFF,TGCGCCAGCAGTCTGAAGAGGGGTGAAACTGAAGCTTTCTTT
-,TRBJ1-5,TRBV6-6,-,CASSYALNQPQHF,TGTGCCAGCAGTTACGCACTCAATCAGCCCCAGCATTTT
-,TRBJ2-3,TRBV29-1,-,CSVLVDSRDTQYF,TGCAGCGTCCTAGTGGATTCACGGGATACGCAGTATTTT
-,TRBJ1-6,TRBV12-3/TRBV12-4,few,CASSLRRDWGNSPLHF,TGTGCCAGCAGTCTTCGGAGGGATTGGGGTAATTCACCCCTCCACTTT
-,TRBJ1-2,TRBV5-5,many,CASSSAGPQGDGYTF,TGTGCCAGCAGCTCTGCGGGGCCCCAAGGGGATGGCTACACCTTC
-,TRBJ1-5,TRBV5-1,medium-sized,CASSDGRTQPQHF,TGCGCCAGCAGCGACGGACGGACTCAGCCCCAGCATTTT
TRBD1,TRBJ1-1,TRBV20-1,-,CSARSSSRGRTEAFF,TGCAGTGCTAGATCCTCGTCGAGGGGGCGGACTGAAGCTTTCTTT
-,TRBJ1-5,TRBV7-9,few,CASSVSPEQPQHF,TGTGCCAGCAGTGTTTCCCCCGAACAGCCCCAGCATTTT
-,TRBJ2-7,TRBV5-1,few,CASRAGGQHYEQYF,TGCGCCAGCAGGGCGGGCGGACAGCACTACGAGCAGTACTTC
-,TRBJ2-5,TRBV6-1,once,CASSEKRNGGPHQETQYF,TGTGCCAGCAGTGAAAAGAGGAATGGGGGGCCCCACCAAGAGACCCAGTACTTC
TRBD1,TRBJ2-1,TRBV5-1,-,CASSFEPAGGNEQFF,TGCGCCAGCAGCTTCGAACCAGCAGGGGGCAATGAGCAGTTCTTC
TRBD1,TRBJ2-7,TRBV12-3/TRBV12-4,few,CASSLVFGYRDRGSYEQYF,TGTGCCAGCAGTTTAGTGTTCGGGTACCGGGACAGGGGTTCCTACGAGCAGTACTTC
TRBD2,TRBJ2-3,TRBV20-1,medium-sized,CSAPLAGLDTQYF,TGCAGTGCCCCACTAGCGGGATTAGATACGCAGTATTTT
TRBD2,TRBJ2-3,TRBV28,many,CASSPRLAQRDTQYF,TGTGCCAGCAGCCCTAGACTAGCGCAACGAGATACGCAGTATTTT
-,TRBJ2-1,TRBV5-1,many,CASISLANEQFF,TGCGCCAGCATCAGCCTAGCCAATGAGCAGTTCTTC
TRBD2,TRBJ2-1,TRBV9,many,CASSVSSGSANNEQFF,TGTGCCAGCAGCGTTTCTAGCGGGAGCGCCAACAATGAGCAGTTCTTC
-,TRBJ2-1,TRBV21-1,-,CASSKVSLTQESCEQFF,TGTGCCAGCAGCAAAGTCTCCCTAACACAGGAATCCTGTGAGCAGTTCTTC
TRBD1,TRBJ1-4,TRBV12-5,few,CASGLLLGQGFEKLFF,TGTGCTAGTGGTTTGCTTCTAGGACAGGGGTTTGAAAAACTGTTTTTT
TRBD1,TRBJ2-3,TRBV20-1,-,CSARAVNQGGTDTQYF,TGCAGTGCTAGAGCTGTAAATCAGGGGGGCACAGATACGCAGTATTTT
-,TRBJ2-1,TRBV28,few,CASSSRQGGINEQFF,TGTGCCAGCAGTTCCCGCCAGGGGGGGATTAATGAGCAGTTCTTC
-,TRBJ2-7,TRBV20-1,-,CSAGLSSDYEQYF,TGCAGTGCCGGACTCTCGTCCGACTACGAGCAGTACTTC
-,TRBJ2-2,TRBV24-1,many,CATMTVTGELFF,TGTGCCACCATGACGGTCACCGGGGAGCTGTTTTTT
-,TRBJ1-1,TRBV2,-,CASLSFRGNTEAFF,TGTGCCAGCCTCTCCTTTAGGGGGAACACTGAAGCTTTCTTT
TRBD1,TRBJ1-1,TRBV29-1,few,CSVHQGASTEAFF,TGCAGCGTTCATCAGGGGGCGAGCACTGAAGCTTTCTTT
-,TRBJ2-7,TRBV5-6,few,CASSKDSYSYEQYF,TGTGCCAGCAGCAAGGACAGTTACTCCTACGAGCAGTACTTC
TRBD2,TRBJ2-7,TRBV20-1,many,CSARRGLAGGYEQYF,TGCAGTGCTAGACGAGGACTAGCGGGAGGGTACGAGCAGTACTTC
TRBD2,TRBJ2-2,TRBV5-1,-,CASSSTSGYTGELFF,TGCGCCAGCAGTTCAACTAGCGGATACACCGGGGAGCTGTTTTTT
-,TRBJ2-7,TRBV20-1,few,CSANGGRGTIVNSYEQYF,TGCAGTGCTAACGGCGGGCGAGGCACAATCGTGAATTCCTACGAGCAGTACTTC
-,TRBJ2-2,TRBV7-8,many,CASSLGRRSTGELFF,TGTGCCAGCAGCCTCGGGAGAAGGTCCACCGGGGAGCTGTTTTTT
-,TRBJ2-3,TRBV24-1,few,CATSDSFQRTSTDTQYF,TGTGCCACCAGTGATTCCTTCCAGCGGACTAGCACAGATACGCAGTATTTT
-,TRBJ2-7,TRBV5-6,-,CSSSLIDNPTYEQYF,TGTTCCAGCAGCTTGATAGACAACCCCACCTACGAGCAGTACTTC
-,TRBJ2-5,TRBV7-6,many,CASSQSETQYF,TGTGCCAGCAGCCAAAGTGAGACCCAGTACTTC
-,TRBJ1-6,TRBV12-3/TRBV12-4,-,CASSPRVGGQKLKPLHF,TGTGCCAGCAGCCCCCGCGTGGGGGGACAAAAGTTAAAACCCCTCCACTTT
TRBD1,TRBJ2-7,TRBV20-1,-,CSATSGQGVTYEQYF,TGCAGTGCTACCTCCGGACAGGGGGTAACCTACGAGCAGTACTTC
-,TRBJ2-1,TRBV5-1,-,CASTSRRDHNEQFF,TGCGCCAGCACCTCCAGGCGGGACCACAATGAGCAGTTCTTC
TRBD1,TRBJ1-2,TRBV5-6,-,CASSLGQGRGNYGYTF,TGTGCCAGCAGCTTGGGACAGGGACGTGGTAACTATGGCTACACCTTC
-,TRBJ2-1,TRBV7-2,medium-sized,CASSLNPSAQFF,TGTGCCAGCAGCTTAAACCCAAGCGCGCAGTTCTTC
-,TRBJ1-2,TRBV7-2,few,CASSLVRGEGYTF,TGTGCCAGCAGCTTAGTTAGGGGGGAGGGCTACACCTTC
-,TRBJ1-1,TRBV9,-,CASSVENAPNTEAFF,TGTGCCAGCAGCGTAGAAAATGCCCCGAACACTGAAGCTTTCTTT
-,TRBJ2-7,TRBV6-2/TRBV6-3,many,CASSYGVPEQYF,TGTGCCAGCAGTTATGGAGTGCCCGAGCAGTACTTC
TRBD2,TRBJ2-7,TRBV28,many,CASSPQTSGAYEQYF,TGTGCCAGCAGTCCGCAGACTAGCGGGGCCTACGAGCAGTACTTC
TRBD2,TRBJ2-3,TRBV5-1,-,CASSLFTSGRESDTQYF,TGCGCCAGCAGCTTGTTTACTAGCGGGAGGGAATCAGATACGCAGTATTTT
TRBD1,TRBJ2-3,TRBV7-2,many,CASSNRQGGTDTQYF,TGTGCCAGCAGCAACAGACAGGGTGGCACAGATACGCAGTATTTT
-,TRBJ1-1,TRBV6-5,many,CASSYSRGALNTEAFF,TGTGCCAGCAGTTACTCGAGGGGGGCCCTGAACACTGAAGCTTTCTTT